This record concerns one T cell receptor beta chain sequence. Its target antigen remains unknown. It has no much larger one-base neighbor in the sample; base qualities were not kept. The library was built by means of 5' RACE. Sequencing was performed on an Illumina HiSeq 2500. A second PCR of about 6 to 11 cycles was performed with a sample-barcoded 5' primer and a J-beta primer mix. A template-switch 5' adaptor carrying 12 random nucleotides introduced a unique molecular identifier onto each TCR beta cDNA molecule. Each sample yielded at least 2.5 million CDR3-containing paired-end reads. First-strand cDNA was synthesized from all RNA with the Mint cDNA synthesis kit, primed by a TRBC-specific oligonucleotide. All cDNA was treated with uracil-DNA glycosylase and then went through a first 18-cycle PCR with the universal primers M1SS and BC2_uni_R. On the authors' methods: Normalization of each sample was performed by random selection of 1 million high-quality reads, each carrying a distinct molecular identifier. Reads with shared molecular identifiers were discarded instead of being binned into consensus sequences. MiTCR, with a Q25 quality threshold and the strictest error-elimination algorithm, was used for CDR3 identification, clonotype clustering and error correction. A nonparametric unseen species model using Euler transformation provided a lower-bound estimate of total TCR beta diversity. TCRdb reworked the public reads: Q25 trimming with fastp, MiXCR clone assembly, productive beta chains retained. Rows with one shared CDR3 protein collapse into an entry with the most common genes and DNA. TCRdb, not the authors, supplied the V and J calls. Across this sample there are some 370,000 distinct CDR3 sequences, with roughly half seen only once. The ten largest clonotypes hold 51% of the sample.

The roughly 39 donors, aged about 6 to 95 years, were systemically healthy Caucasian individuals from Russia. About 9.8 milliliters of peripheral blood were drawn from each donor into EDTA-treated Vacutainer tubes. Ficoll-Paque density-gradient centrifugation was used to isolate PBMCs, with at least 6 million obtained per sample. Total RNA was extracted from PBMCs with Trizol reagent, with at least 5 micrograms obtained per sample. Naive CD45RAhigh/CD27high T cell percentages were measured by flow cytometry on a PBMC aliquot from every donor. The record originates from a study of blood T cells in healthy people across ages (dated by TCRdb to the mid-2010s). Study-level background: In model experiments, template switching captured roughly one uniquely barcoded TCR beta cDNA molecule for every two T cells. Using deep sequencing normalized with unique cDNA molecular identifiers, the study measured how TCR beta repertoire diversity changes with age. Donors were grouped into four age groups: young (average roughly 17 years), middle-aged (39), aged (62) and long-lived (approximately 82). To avoid experimental bias, donors of different ages were distributed randomly across sequencing lanes. Two additional independent replicas of 1 million unique cDNA reads from the same blood draw were analyzed for two donors (one aged 18 to 30 and one aged 80 or older).

Overall study outcomes, separate from this receptor: As age increased, observed TCR beta diversity per million T cells dropped in a roughly linear way, and a significant reduction was already evident by age roughly 40. Compared with the aged group, more naive CD4+ T cells, fewer expanded clones and increased TCR diversity were shown by the long-lived group, suggesting age selection. Because the CMV infection status of the donors was unknown, age-related changes in expanded clonotypes may potentially have been confounded. Estimates of total diversity based on one million sequenced T cells were regarded as lower bounds and as underestimates. Since profiling was done on bulk unsorted PBMCs, naive and antigen-experienced compartments could not be conclusively compared. Observed TCR beta diversity correlated strongly with the percentage of naive T cells measured by flow cytometry.

The sequence was collected from a man in his sixties in good health. The sample comprised blood.

CDR3 protein: CASTRTSGELFF. The nucleotide sequence reads TGTGCCAGCACCCGTACTAGCGGGGAGCTGTTTTTT. The sequence links TRBV7-8 to TRBJ2-2; a weak D assignment points to TRBD2 (5 bases agree). Based on the germline V gene, the CDR1 and CDR2 sequences are SGHVS and FQNEAQ. Its CDR3 holds 12 amino acids, cysteine through phenylalanine. Only CDR3 DNA remains: 36 bases, in frame from the first base. Trimming at the junction amounts to 7 bases on V and 7 bases on J, and the germline ends lie 10 bases apart.